These 31 T cell receptor beta chains originate from one sample sequenced in a study of PD-L1 blockade in urothelial cancer. Assay used: immunoSEQ multiplex PCR; TCRdb lists only in-frame clones, some missing. The sample gives roughly 41,000 clones, approximately 80% of which show up once; roughly 18% is in the top ten. The material was PBMCs, obtained around atezolizumab (anti-PD-L1) treatment. Source of these receptors: a man aged 60 to 69 with urothelial cancer.

The chain joins TRBV11-2 to TRBJ1-1, with D perhaps matching TRBD1 (5 bases). The CDR3 consists of 14 residues. Germline assignment: CDR1 SGHAT and CDR2 FQNNGV. Trimming took off 3 bases at V and 1 base at J, with 9 bases between the two ends. CDR3 protein: CASSFGQGNTEAFF. In DNA, the CDR3 is TGTGCCAGCAGCTTTGGGCAGGGGAACACTGAAGCTTTCTTT.

V is TRBV7-2 and J is TRBJ1-5, with TRBD1 matching over 7 bases. The length of the CDR3 is 15 residues. V lost 2 bases to trimming and J lost 3 bases; unmatched junction nucleotides: 4. CDR1 is SGHTA and CDR2 is FQGNSA in the germline V gene. The CDR3 is CASSLTTGNNQPQHF. Written as DNA, the CDR3 is TGTGCCAGCAGCTTAACGACAGGGAACAATCAGCCCCAGCATTTT.

The chain carries TRBV18 and TRBJ1-6, with D hard to call. V was cut by 2 bases and J by 5 bases, with 4 bases left in between. In germline, CDR1 is KGHSH, CDR2 LQKENI. There are 13 residues in the CDR3. Written as DNA, the CDR3 is TGTGCCAGCTCACCAACTGATAATTCACCCCTCCACTTT. Protein sequence: CASSPTDNSPLHF.

The gene calls are TRBV5-1 and TRBJ1-5, with TRBD1 matching 9 bases. Per the germline V gene, CDR1 is SGHRS and CDR2 is YFSETQ. The CDR3 covers 15 residues. The ends lost 4 bases at V and 1 base at J; junction bases unmatched: 3. CDR3 sequence: CASSQTGGSNQPQHF. The CDR3 DNA is TGCGCCAGCAGCCAGACAGGGGGAAGCAATCAGCCCCAGCATTTT.

The J gene is TRBJ2-3, the V gene TRBV4-2, with D perhaps matching TRBD1 (5 bases). Germline assignment: CDR1 LGHNA and CDR2 YNFKEQ. This CDR3 contains 18 residues. With 0 bases removed from V and 0 bases from J, the gap between germline ends came to 16 bases. CDR3 DNA sequence: TGTGCCAGCAGCCAAGATCCAGGGCCCTTTACTAGCACAGATACGCAGTATTTT. Protein: CASSQDPGPFTSTDTQYF.

This clone was seen a handful of times. CDR3 sequence: CASSLEGVGKNIQYF. CDR3 DNA: TGTGCCAGCAGCTTAGAAGGGGTCGGCAAAAACATTCAGTACTTC. The chain links TRBV7-2 to TRBJ2-4; D may be TRBD1 (5 bases). The germline CDR1 and CDR2 sequences are SGHTA and FQGNSA. The V end was cut by 1 base, the J end by 3 bases, with 10 bases between. The CDR3 consists of 15 residues.

V usage is TRBV6-5 and J usage is TRBJ2-3; 7 positions agree with TRBD2. Germline values: CDR1 MNHEY, CDR2 SVGAGI. V lost 6 bases and J lost 4; bases outside the gene matches: 7. CDR3 size: 14 residues. CDR3 residues: CASSRDYEADTQYF. For the CDR3, the DNA is TGTGCCAGCAGCAGGGACTATGAAGCAGATACGCAGTATTTT.

In this sample, this clone turned up a few times. This chain connects TRBV5-1 to TRBJ2-2; possibly TRBD1 for D (6 bases). Germline CDR1 is SGHRS and CDR2 is YFSETQ. This CDR3 region has 13 residues. V lost 4 bases, J lost 6 bases, and 10 bases lay in between. The CDR3 DNA reads as TGCGCCAGCAGCCCGACAGGTCCCGGGGAGCTGTTTTTT. Translated: CASSPTGPGELFF.

A few counts support this clone. J is TRBJ1-1 and V is TRBV7-6; tentatively, D is TRBD1 (6 bases). The CDR3 runs 14 residues. Germline V gene lookup returns CDR1 SGHVS and CDR2 FNYEAQ. The V end lost 2 bases, the J end lost 1 base, and 8 bases lay between the germline ends. The CDR3 DNA sequence: TGTGCCAGCAGCTTATTGACAGGGAACACTGAAGCTTTCTTT. It is translated as CASSLLTGNTEAFF.

This chain joins TRBV10-3 and TRBJ2-5; a possible D gene is TRBD1 (5 bases). V shed 2 bases and J shed 5 bases, with 18 bases lying between them. Per the germline V gene, CDR1 is ENHRY and CDR2 is SYGVKD. This CDR3 spans 16 amino acids. CDR3 sequence: CAISELVQGGWETQYF. The DNA for the CDR3 is TGTGCCATCAGTGAGCTGGTCCAGGGTGGGTGGGAGACCCAGTACTTC.

Only a few counts were recorded for this clone. The genes are TRBV6-5 and TRBJ1-1; TRBD1 matches at 10 bases. With V trimmed by 2 bases and J by 6 bases, 3 bases remained unmatched. CDR3 length: 14 amino acids. In germline, CDR1 is MNHEY, CDR2 SVGAGI. In DNA, the CDR3 is TGTGCCAGCAGTTACGGGACAGGGGTCCCTGAAGCTTTCTTT. This translates into CASSYGTGVPEAFF.

The V call is TRBV30, the J call TRBJ2-7; possibly TRBD1 for D (6 bases). The CDR3 runs to 17 residues. The germline V gene has CDR1 GTSNPN and CDR2 SVGIG (reference sequence). Trimming shortened V by 0 bases and J by 5 bases, and 23 bases separated the two germline ends. CDR3 DNA sequence: TGTGCCTGGAGTGTATCCCCCTATGAAGGGGGTAGGGACGAGCAGTACTTC. Encoded protein: CAWSVSPYEGGRDEQYF.

This chain joins TRBV7-9 and TRBJ1-2; D remains unclear. With 0 bases removed from V and 8 bases from J, the gap between germline ends came to 10 bases. Per germline, CDR1 SEHNR and CDR2 FQNEAQ (reference sequence). The CDR3 covers 13 residues. The CDR3 sequence: CASSLAGRRGYTF. The CDR3 coding sequence is TGTGCCAGCAGCTTAGCAGGTCGGCGGGGCTACACCTTC.

This clone was seen a few times. This chain links TRBV2 with TRBJ1-3; weak D call: TRBD1 (6 bases). Germline CDR1 SNHLY, CDR2 FYNNEI. V dropped 7 bases and J dropped 8 bases, with 18 bases sitting between them. The CDR3 contains 14 residues. CDR3 bases: TGTGCCAGCACGTACACAGGGTCGGTAGACACCATATATTTT. It specifies CASTYTGSVDTIYF.

The chain links TRBV28 to TRBJ1-1, with D unresolved. This CDR3 region has 17 residues. CDR1 is MDHEN, CDR2 SYDVKM, per germline. Trimming cost V 3 bases and J 3 bases, with 20 bases left between them. The CDR3 loop is CASSFPYSQAPYTEAFF. CDR3 nucleotides: TGTGCCAGCAGTTTCCCCTACTCCCAGGCACCATACACTGAAGCTTTCTTT.

The rearrangement links TRBV6-1 to TRBJ2-3; D perhaps matches TRBD2 (5 bases). Germline V gene sequence: CDR1 MNHNS, CDR2 SASEGT. The CDR3 spans 13 residues. The germline V and J ends were trimmed by 2 bases and 6 bases, with 9 bases remaining between them. Written as DNA, the CDR3 is TGTGCCAGCAGTGAAACTAGTTGGGATACGCAGTATTTT. It is translated as CASSETSWDTQYF.

The chain is built from TRBV6-1 and TRBJ2-5, with TRBD2 as a possible D gene (6 bases). CDR3 size: 14 residues. Trimming removed 8 bases at V and 4 bases at J, with 17 bases between. Germline CDR1 and CDR2: MNHNS and SASEGT. The CDR3 DNA reads as TGTGCCAGCGCCCAAAGCGGAGGGAGAGAGACCCAGTACTTC. Translating gives CASAQSGGRETQYF.

The chain carries TRBV18 and TRBJ1-1, with 7 bases aligning to TRBD1. The CDR3 length is 15 residues. Germline V CDR1 and CDR2: KGHSH, LQKENI. J was trimmed by 0 bases and V by 2 bases; bases with no gene match: 3. Here the CDR3 reads CASSPGTVLNTEAFF. Written as DNA, the CDR3 is TGTGCCAGCTCACCAGGGACAGTGTTGAACACTGAAGCTTTCTTT.

This chain uses TRBV11-2 with TRBJ1-2; a weak D match, TRBD1 (6 bases). With 5 bases removed from V and 4 bases from J, the gap between germline ends came to 20 bases. CDR3 length: 16 amino acids. CDR1 and CDR2 (germline): SGHAT, FQNNGV. CDR3 in DNA: TGTGCCAGCAGCCTACTAGTCGGGGGGGGCGGCTATGGCTACACCTTC. Translation: CASSLLVGGGGYGYTF.

This sequence joins TRBV19 and TRBJ2-7; possible D gene TRBD1, 7 bases. With 7 bases removed from V and 2 bases from J, the gap between germline ends came to 18 bases. Germline loops: CDR1 LNHDA, CDR2 SQIVND (reference sequence). The CDR3 covers 15 residues. The CDR3, as DNA: TGTGCCAGTACCCCAGGGGGGACAGAGACCTACGAGCAGTACTTC. Amino acids: CASTPGGTETYEQYF.

This chain uses TRBV5-6 with TRBJ2-5, with 9 bases fitting TRBD2. The junction had 10 bases not matched to a gene; V was cut back by 3 bases and J by 1 base. This CDR3 is built from 17 residues. Germline CDR1 and CDR2: SGHDT and YYEEEE. The CDR3 region is CASSSVGSGGIQETQYF. The DNA for the CDR3 is TGTGCCAGCAGCTCAGTCGGGAGCGGGGGGATCCAAGAGACCCAGTACTTC. The complete variable domain, with remaining parts taken from reference TRBV5-6 and TRBJ2-5, reads DAGVTQSPTHLIKTRGQQVTLRCSPKSGHDTVSWYQQALGQGPQFIFQYYEEEERQRGNFPDRFSGHQFPNYSSELNVNALLLGDSALYLCASSSVGSGGIQETQYFGPGTRLLVL.

This chain connects TRBV5-1 to TRBJ2-3, with unresolved D. Trimming left V 1 base short and J 2 bases short, with 8 bases between. This CDR3 spans 14 amino acids. CDR1 SGHRS and CDR2 YFSETQ come from the germline V gene. The CDR3 loop is CASSLNSPTDTQYF. Here the CDR3 DNA reads TGCGCCAGCAGCTTGAACAGCCCCACAGATACGCAGTATTTT.

The gene calls are TRBV5-1 and TRBJ2-2, with no clear D. The germline CDR1 and CDR2 sequences are SGHRS and YFSETQ. The CDR3 has 14 amino acids. The V and J ends lost 0 bases and 4 bases respectively, with 7 bases between them. CDR3 in amino acids: CASSLGDGTGELFF. CDR3 sequence (DNA): TGCGCCAGCAGCTTGGGAGATGGCACCGGGGAGCTGTTTTTT.

The chain is built from TRBV18 and TRBJ1-4; 9 bases are shared with TRBD1. V gave up 6 bases and J gave up 5 bases; unmatched junction bases: 10. The length of the CDR3 is 16 residues. Germline assignment: CDR1 KGHSH and CDR2 LQKENI. The CDR3 DNA reads as TGTGCCAGCTCGGAGAAGAGGGGACAGGGAAATGAAAAACTGTTTTTT. Encoded protein: CASSEKRGQGNEKLFF.

The chain uses TRBV7-3 and TRBJ2-1; 9 positions match TRBD1. V trimming: 4 bases; J trimming: 3 bases; junction bases outside the gene matches: 1. Germline V lookup: CDR1 SGHTA, CDR2 FQGTGA. CDR3 length equals 14 residues. This chain's CDR3 is CASSSGQGYNEQFF. In nucleotides, the CDR3 is TGTGCCAGCAGCTCGGGACAGGGCTACAATGAGCAGTTCTTC.

This chain connects TRBV20-1 to TRBJ2-3; D call uncertain. This CDR3 comprises 11 residues. From germline, CDR1 is DFQATT and CDR2 SNEGSKA (reference sequence). V shed 6 bases and J shed 6 bases, with 10 bases lying between them. CDR3 sequence reads: CSAQSGDTQYF. Here the CDR3 DNA reads TGCAGTGCCCAATCGGGTGATACGCAGTATTTT.

This clone has just one count. The chain combines TRBV6-6 with TRBJ1-1, with 11 nucleotides matching TRBD1. Trimming removed 6 bases from V and 11 bases from J; junction bases left unmatched: 11. This CDR3 is built from 14 residues. The germline V gene has CDR1 MNHNY and CDR2 SVGAGI (reference sequence). The CDR3 DNA is TGTGCCAGCAGCAGCTCGGACAGGGGGCCGGAGGCTTTCTTT. Amino acids: CASSSSDRGPEAFF.

The chain is built from TRBV7-9 and TRBJ1-3; 8 nucleotides line up with TRBD1. The length of the CDR3 is 14 residues. Germline CDR1 is SEHNR and CDR2 is FQNEAQ (reference sequence). V was clipped by 11 bases and J by 0 bases; unmatched bases: 6. The CDR3 DNA reads TGTGCCGGACAGACAGGGGCCTCTGGAAACACCATATATTTT. Its protein is CAGQTGASGNTIYF.

The gene calls are TRBV6-1 and TRBJ2-2; D is perhaps TRBD2 (5 bases). CDR3 length equals 14 residues. Germline V gene sequence: CDR1 MNHNS, CDR2 SASEGT. Trimming took 1 base from V and 3 from J, leaving 6 bases between them. CDR3 in amino acids: CASSEGGYTGELFF. The DNA of the CDR3 is TGTGCCAGCAGTGAAGGAGGGTACACCGGGGAGCTGTTTTTT.

This rearrangement joins TRBV6-1 to TRBJ1-3; weak D call: TRBD1 (5 bases). Germline CDR1 MNHNS, CDR2 SASEGT. The CDR3 sequence is 14 residues long. V lost 4 bases, J lost 1 base, and 8 bases lay in between. CDR3 sequence: CASSVGVSGNTIYF. The CDR3 bases are TGTGCCAGCAGTGTAGGGGTTTCTGGAAACACCATATATTTT.

The J gene is TRBJ2-3, the V gene TRBV7-3, with a weak D call TRBD2 (5 bases). The germline CDR1 and CDR2 sequences are SGHTA and FQGTGA. The CDR3 has 13 residues. V was cut by 2 bases and J by 11 bases, with 14 bases left in between. CDR3 DNA: TGTGCCAGCAGCTTAGATCTGCGGGCGGGGCAGTATTTT. Protein product: CASSLDLRAGQYF.